The sequence of this TCR beta chain was determined in a study of T cell responses to AZD1222 COVID-19 vaccine. Measured with immunoSEQ multiplex PCR; TCRdb has only the in-frame clones, and not every one. The table lists fewer than 150,000 clones, roughly 85% of them singletons. CDR1 MNHEY and CDR2 SVGEGT come from the germline V gene. The ends lost 5 bases at V and 6 bases at J; junction bases unmatched: 5. The length of the CDR3 is 14 residues. This TCR was sampled from an adult in good health. V and J are TRBV6-2 or TRBV6-3 and TRBJ1-5, with 9 positions matching TRBD1. Material: peripheral blood, obtained on day 0 of AZD1222 vaccination. CDR3 nucleotide sequence: TGTGCCAGCAGTCGACAGGGGGTCGGTCAGCCCCAGCATTTT. Its protein is CASSRQGVGQPQHF.